The source of this TCR beta chain is a study of T cell responses to AZD1222 COVID-19 vaccine. General study results and limits: The repertoires were collected only after the peak T cell response.

The method was immunoSEQ multiplex PCR; TCRdb's version includes in-frame clones alone and lacks a portion of them. This sample has 150,000 or so clones, with roughly nine tenths found just once. On this clone: Its target is unknown.

Germline V gene sequence: CDR1 MNHEY, CDR2 SVGAGI. The CDR3 runs to 15 residues. The V end was cut by 11 bases, the J end by 4 bases, with 24 bases between. The sample consisted of peripheral blood, taken 28 days after the second AZD1222 dose. The sequence was collected from an adult who received the AZD1222 COVID-19 vaccine. The rearrangement joins TRBV6-5 to TRBJ2-7, with D perhaps matching TRBD1 or TRBD2 (5 bases each). In nucleotides, the CDR3 is TGTGCCGTCCGGGAAAGGGGCGGCAGGGCTTACGAGCAGTACTTC. Protein sequence: CAVRERGGRAYEQYF.